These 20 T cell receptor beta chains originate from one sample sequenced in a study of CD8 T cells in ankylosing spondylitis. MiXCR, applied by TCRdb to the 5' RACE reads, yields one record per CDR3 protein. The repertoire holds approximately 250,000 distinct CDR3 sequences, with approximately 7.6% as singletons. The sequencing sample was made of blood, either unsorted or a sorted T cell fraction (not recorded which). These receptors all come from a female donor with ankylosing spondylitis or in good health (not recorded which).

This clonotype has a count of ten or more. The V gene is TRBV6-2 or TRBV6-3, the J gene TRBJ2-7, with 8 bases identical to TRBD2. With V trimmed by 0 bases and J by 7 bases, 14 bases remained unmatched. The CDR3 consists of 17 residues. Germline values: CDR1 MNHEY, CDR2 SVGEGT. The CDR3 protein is CASSYSGQAGAVEEQYF. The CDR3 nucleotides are TGTGCCAGCAGTTACTCGGGCCAAGCGGGAGCAGTCGAAGAGCAGTACTTC.

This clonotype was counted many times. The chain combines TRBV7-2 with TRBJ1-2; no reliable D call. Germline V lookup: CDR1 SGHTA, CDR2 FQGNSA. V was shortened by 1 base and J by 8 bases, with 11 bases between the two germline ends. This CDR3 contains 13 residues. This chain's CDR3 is CASSLVGSEGYTF. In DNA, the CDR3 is TGTGCCAGCAGCTTAGTGGGCAGTGAGGGCTACACCTTC. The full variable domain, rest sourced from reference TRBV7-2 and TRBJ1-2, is GAGVSQSPSNKVTEKGKDVELRCDPISGHTALYWYRQSLGQGLEFLIYFQGNSAPDKSGLPSDRFSAERTGGSVSTLTIQRTQQEDSAVYLCASSLVGSEGYTFGSGTRLTVV.

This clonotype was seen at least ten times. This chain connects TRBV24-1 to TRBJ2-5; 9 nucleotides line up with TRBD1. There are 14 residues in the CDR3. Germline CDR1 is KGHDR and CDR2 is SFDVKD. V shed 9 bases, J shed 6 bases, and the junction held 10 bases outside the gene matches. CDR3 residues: CATPPTGGGQTQYF. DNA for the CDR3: TGTGCCACCCCCCCTACAGGGGGCGGGCAGACCCAGTACTTC.

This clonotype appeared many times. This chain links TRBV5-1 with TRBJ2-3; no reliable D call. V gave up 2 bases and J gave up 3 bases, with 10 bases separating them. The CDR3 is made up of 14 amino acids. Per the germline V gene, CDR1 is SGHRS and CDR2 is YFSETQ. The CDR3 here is CASSLYGGTDTQYF. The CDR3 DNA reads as TGCGCCAGCAGCTTATACGGTGGGACAGATACGCAGTATTTT.

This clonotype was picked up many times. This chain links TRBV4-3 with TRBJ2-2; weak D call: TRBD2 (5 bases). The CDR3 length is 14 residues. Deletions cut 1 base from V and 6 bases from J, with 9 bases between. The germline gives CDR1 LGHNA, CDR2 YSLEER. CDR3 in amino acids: CASSQVGGSGELFF. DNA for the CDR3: TGCGCCAGCAGCCAAGTGGGCGGGTCCGGGGAGCTGTTTTTT.

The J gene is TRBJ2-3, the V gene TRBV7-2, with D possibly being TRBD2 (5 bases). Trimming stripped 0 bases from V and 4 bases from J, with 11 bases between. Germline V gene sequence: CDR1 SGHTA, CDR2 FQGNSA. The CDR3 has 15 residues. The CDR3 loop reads CASSLASGIADTQYF. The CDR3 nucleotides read TGTGCCAGCAGCTTAGCATCCGGGATCGCAGATACGCAGTATTTT.

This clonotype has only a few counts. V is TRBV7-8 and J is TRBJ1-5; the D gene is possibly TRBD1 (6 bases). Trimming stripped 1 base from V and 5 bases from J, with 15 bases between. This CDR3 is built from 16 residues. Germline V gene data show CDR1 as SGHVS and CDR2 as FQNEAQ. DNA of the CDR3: TGTGCCAGCAGCTTAGGCCGCGGGGGCAGGGATCAGCCCCAGCATTTT. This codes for CASSLGRGGRDQPQHF.

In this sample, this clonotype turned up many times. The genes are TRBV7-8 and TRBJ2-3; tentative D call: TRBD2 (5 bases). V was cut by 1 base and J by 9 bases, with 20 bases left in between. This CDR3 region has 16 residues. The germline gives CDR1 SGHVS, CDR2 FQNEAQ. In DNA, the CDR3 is TGTGCCAGCAGCTTAGTTAGCTCGGGGTTCGGAGGCACGCAGTATTTT. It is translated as CASSLVSSGFGGTQYF. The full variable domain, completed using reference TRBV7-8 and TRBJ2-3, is GAGVSQSPRYKVAKRGQDVALRCDPISGHVSLFWYQQALGQGPEFLTYFQNEAQLDKSGLPSDRFFAERPEGSVSTLKIQRTQQEDSAVYLCASSLVSSGFGGTQYFGPGTRLTVL.

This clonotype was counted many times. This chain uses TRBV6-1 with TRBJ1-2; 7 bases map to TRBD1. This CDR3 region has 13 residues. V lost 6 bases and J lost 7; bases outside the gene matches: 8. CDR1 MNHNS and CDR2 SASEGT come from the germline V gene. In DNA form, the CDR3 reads TGTGCCAGCAGCCGACAGGGTATTAGTGGCTACACCTTC. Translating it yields CASSRQGISGYTF.

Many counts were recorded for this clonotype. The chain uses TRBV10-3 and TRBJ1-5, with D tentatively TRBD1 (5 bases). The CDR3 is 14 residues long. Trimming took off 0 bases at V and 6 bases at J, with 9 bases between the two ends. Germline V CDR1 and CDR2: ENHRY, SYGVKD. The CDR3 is CAISESGAGQPQHF. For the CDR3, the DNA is TGTGCCATCAGTGAGTCAGGGGCGGGTCAGCCCCAGCATTTT.

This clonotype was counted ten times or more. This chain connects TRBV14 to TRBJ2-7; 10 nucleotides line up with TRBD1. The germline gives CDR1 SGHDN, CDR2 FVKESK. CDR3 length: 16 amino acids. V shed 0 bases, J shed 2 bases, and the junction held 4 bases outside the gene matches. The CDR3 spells CASSQEGDRGTYEQYF. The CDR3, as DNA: TGTGCCAGCAGCCAAGAGGGGGACAGGGGAACCTACGAGCAGTACTTC.

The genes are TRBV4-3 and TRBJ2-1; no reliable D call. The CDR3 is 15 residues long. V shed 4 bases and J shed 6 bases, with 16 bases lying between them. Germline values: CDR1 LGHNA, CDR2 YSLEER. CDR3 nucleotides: TGCGCCAGCAGCCTAATGGGCTCCCGTGGCAATGAGCAGTTCTTC. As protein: CASSLMGSRGNEQFF.

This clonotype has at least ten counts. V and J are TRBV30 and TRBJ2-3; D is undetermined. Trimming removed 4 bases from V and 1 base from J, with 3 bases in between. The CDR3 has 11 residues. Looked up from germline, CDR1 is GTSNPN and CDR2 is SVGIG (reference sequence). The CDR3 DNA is TGTGCCTGGAAGGGCACAGATACGCAGTATTTT. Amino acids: CAWKGTDTQYF.

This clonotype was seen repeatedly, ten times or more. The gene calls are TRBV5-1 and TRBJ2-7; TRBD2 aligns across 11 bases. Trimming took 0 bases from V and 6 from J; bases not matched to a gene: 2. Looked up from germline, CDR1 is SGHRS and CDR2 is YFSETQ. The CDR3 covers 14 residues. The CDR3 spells CASSLELAGAEQYF. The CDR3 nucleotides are TGCGCCAGCAGCTTGGAACTAGCGGGAGCCGAGCAGTACTTC.

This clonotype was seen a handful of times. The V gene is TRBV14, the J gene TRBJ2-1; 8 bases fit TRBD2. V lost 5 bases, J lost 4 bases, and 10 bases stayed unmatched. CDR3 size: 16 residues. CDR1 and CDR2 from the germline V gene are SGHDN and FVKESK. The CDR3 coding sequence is TGTGCCAGCAGCGCCAGCGGGAGTGGGGTTTACAATGAGCAGTTCTTC. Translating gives CASSASGSGVYNEQFF. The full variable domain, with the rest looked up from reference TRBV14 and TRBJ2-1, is EAGVTQFPSHSVIEKGQTVTLRCDPISGHDNLYWYRRVMGKEIKFLLHFVKESKQDESGMPNNRFLAERTGGTYSTLKVQPAELEDSGVYFCASSASGSGVYNEQFFGPGTRLTVL.

The CDR3: CASALGGGVREQYF. CDR3 nucleotides: TGTGCCAGCGCTCTTGGGGGGGGAGTAAGGGAGCAGTACTTC. V usage is TRBV2 and J usage is TRBJ2-7; TRBD2 agrees at 7 bases. This CDR3 is 14 amino acids long. Looked up from germline, CDR1 is SNHLY and CDR2 is FYNNEI. The ends lost 8 bases at V and 7 bases at J; junction bases unmatched: 14.

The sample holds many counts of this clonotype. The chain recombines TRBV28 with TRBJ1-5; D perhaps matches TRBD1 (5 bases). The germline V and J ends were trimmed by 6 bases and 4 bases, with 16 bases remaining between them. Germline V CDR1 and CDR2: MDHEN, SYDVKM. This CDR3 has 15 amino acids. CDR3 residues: CASRIFQGLNQPQHF. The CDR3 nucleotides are TGTGCCAGCAGAATCTTCCAGGGCTTAAATCAGCCCCAGCATTTT.

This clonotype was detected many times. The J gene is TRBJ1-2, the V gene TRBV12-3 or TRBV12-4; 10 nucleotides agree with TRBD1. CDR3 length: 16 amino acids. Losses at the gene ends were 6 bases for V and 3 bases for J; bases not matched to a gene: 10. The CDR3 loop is CASRGTGEAVDYGYTF. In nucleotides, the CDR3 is TGTGCCAGCAGGGGGACAGGGGAGGCGGTCGACTATGGCTACACCTTC.

CDR3 amino acids: CASSPTGGANQPQHF. The CDR3 bases are TGTGCCAGCAGTCCGACAGGTGGGGCTAATCAGCCCCAGCATTTT. This sequence joins TRBV6-4 and TRBJ1-5; tentatively, D is TRBD1 (6 bases). CDR3 length: 15 residues. Germline V lookup: CDR1 MRHNA, CDR2 SNTAGT. Trimming shortened V by 5 bases and J by 4 bases, and 15 bases separated the two germline ends.

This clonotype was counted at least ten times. CDR3 protein: CASSKEGEQFF. CDR3 DNA: TGTGCCAGCAGCAAAGAGGGGGAGCAGTTCTTC. The chain links TRBV13 to TRBJ2-1; the D gene could be TRBD1 or TRBD2 (5 bases each). V lost 5 bases, J lost 10 bases, and 9 bases lay in between. The CDR3 extends over 11 amino acids. Germline CDR1 PRHDT, CDR2 FYEKMQ (reference sequence).